Below, one TCR beta chain is given with its context. The antigen is undetermined. The germline CDR1 and CDR2 sequences are SGHNT and YYREEE (reference sequence). Germline trimming cut 8 bases from V and 4 bases from J; bases unmatched to any gene: 11. The CDR3 sequence is 14 residues long. Sequencing was performed with immunoSEQ multiplex PCR; in TCRdb, only in-frame clones are kept and a portion is missing. The sample lists 350,000 to 450,000 clones, roughly 90% seen once, with about 1.7% in the top ten. Treatment reported: some 20 received Ad26.COV2.S at low or high dose, single or two shots; 5 received placebo; per-sample allocation not given. Each sample was drawn 63 days after the first injection (of vaccine or placebo). The source of the sample is a study of Ad26.COV2.S vaccination and SARS-CoV-2 variants. The overall study: The authors gave Ad26.COV2.S intramuscularly, either once or twice 56 days apart.

Findings and limits, study-wide: The study found higher spike-specific TCR breadth in vaccine than placebo recipients. Total T cell responses, in the TCR breadth and depth analyses, may have been underestimated.

The material sequenced was peripheral blood, taken in a trial of Ad26.COV2.S vaccine versus placebo. The rearrangement uses TRBV5-4 and TRBJ1-1; 7 bases are a match to TRBD1. The sequence came from a person between 18 and 65 years old who received the Ad26.COV2.S COVID-19 vaccine or a placebo. The CDR3 sequence: CASFGGGGGTEAFF. For the CDR3, the DNA is TGTGCCAGTTTCGGAGGGGGCGGAGGCACTGAAGCTTTCTTT.